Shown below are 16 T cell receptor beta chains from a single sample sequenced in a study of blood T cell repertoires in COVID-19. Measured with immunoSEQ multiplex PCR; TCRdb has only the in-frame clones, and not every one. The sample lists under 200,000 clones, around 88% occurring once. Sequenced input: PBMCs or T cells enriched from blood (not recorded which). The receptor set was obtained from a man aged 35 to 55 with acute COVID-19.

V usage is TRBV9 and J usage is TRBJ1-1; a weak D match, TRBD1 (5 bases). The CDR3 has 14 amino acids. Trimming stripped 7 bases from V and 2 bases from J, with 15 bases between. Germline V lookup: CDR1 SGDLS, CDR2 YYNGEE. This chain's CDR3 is CASEAIRGNTEAFF. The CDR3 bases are TGTGCCAGCGAGGCTATTAGGGGAAACACTGAAGCTTTCTTT.

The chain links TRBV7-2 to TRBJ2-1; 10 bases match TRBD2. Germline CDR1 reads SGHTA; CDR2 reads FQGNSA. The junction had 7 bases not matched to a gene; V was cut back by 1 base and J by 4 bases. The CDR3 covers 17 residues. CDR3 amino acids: CASSLDRQRGGYNEQFF. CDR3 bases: TGTGCCAGCAGCTTAGATCGGCAGCGGGGGGGGTACAATGAGCAGTTCTTC.

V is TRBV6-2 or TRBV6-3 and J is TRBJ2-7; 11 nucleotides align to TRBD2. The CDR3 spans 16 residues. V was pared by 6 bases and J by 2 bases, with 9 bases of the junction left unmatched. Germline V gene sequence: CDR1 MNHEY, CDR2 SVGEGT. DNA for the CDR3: TGTGCCAGCAGCCTACTACTAGCGGGAGCTACCTACGAGCAGTACTTC. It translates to CASSLLLAGATYEQYF.

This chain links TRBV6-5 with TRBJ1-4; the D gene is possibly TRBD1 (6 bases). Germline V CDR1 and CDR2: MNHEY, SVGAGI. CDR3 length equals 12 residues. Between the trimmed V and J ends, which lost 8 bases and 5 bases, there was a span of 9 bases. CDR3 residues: CASGGANEKLFF. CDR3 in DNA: TGTGCCAGCGGGGGGGCGAATGAAAAACTGTTTTTT.

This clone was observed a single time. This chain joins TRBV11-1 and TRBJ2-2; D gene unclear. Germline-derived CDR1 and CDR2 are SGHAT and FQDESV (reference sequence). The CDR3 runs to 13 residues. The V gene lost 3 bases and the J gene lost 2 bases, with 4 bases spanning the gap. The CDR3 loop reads CASSFVNTGELFF. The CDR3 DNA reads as TGTGCCAGCAGCTTCGTTAACACCGGGGAGCTGTTTTTT.

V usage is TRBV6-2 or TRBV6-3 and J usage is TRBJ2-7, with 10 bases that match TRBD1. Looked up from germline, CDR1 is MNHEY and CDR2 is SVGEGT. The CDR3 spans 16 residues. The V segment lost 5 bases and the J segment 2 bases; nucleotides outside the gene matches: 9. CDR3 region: CASSPAAGQGTYEQYF. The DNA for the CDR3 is TGTGCCAGCAGTCCGGCCGCGGGACAGGGGACCTACGAGCAGTACTTC.

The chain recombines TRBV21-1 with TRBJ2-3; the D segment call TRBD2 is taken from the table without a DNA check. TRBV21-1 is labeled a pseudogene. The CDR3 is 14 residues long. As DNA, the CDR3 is TGTGCCAGCGCGGTGGAGCTAGGGAGGTCTACGCAGTATTTT. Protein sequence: CASAVELGRSTQYF.

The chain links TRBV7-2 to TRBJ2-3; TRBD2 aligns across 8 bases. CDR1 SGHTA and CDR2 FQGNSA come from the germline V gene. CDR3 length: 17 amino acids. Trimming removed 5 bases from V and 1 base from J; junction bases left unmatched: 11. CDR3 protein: CASSPWTSPLGTDTQYF. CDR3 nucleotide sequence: TGTGCCAGCAGCCCGTGGACTAGCCCTCTCGGCACAGATACGCAGTATTTT.

CDR3 sequence (DNA): TGCGCCAGCAGCCTAGGACAGGGGGCTTACACTGAAGCTTTCTTT. Protein product: CASSLGQGAYTEAFF. J is TRBJ1-1 and V is TRBV5-1, with 11 bases that match TRBD1. This CDR3 contains 15 residues. The germline CDR1 and CDR2 sequences are SGHRS and YFSETQ. V shed 4 bases, J shed 3 bases, and the junction held 5 bases outside the gene matches. Variable domain in full (rest from reference TRBV5-1 and TRBJ1-1): KAGVTQTPRYLIKTRGQQVTLSCSPISGHRSVSWYQQTPGQGLQFLFEYFSETQRNKGNFPGRFSGRQFSNSRSEMNVSTLELGDSALYLCASSLGQGAYTEAFFGQGTRLTVV.

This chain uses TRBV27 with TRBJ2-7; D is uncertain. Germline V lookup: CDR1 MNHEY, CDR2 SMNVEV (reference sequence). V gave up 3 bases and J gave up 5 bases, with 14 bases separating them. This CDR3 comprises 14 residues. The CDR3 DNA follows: TGTGCCAGCAGTTTTATGGAGACGTCCCACGAGCAGTACTTC. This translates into CASSFMETSHEQYF.

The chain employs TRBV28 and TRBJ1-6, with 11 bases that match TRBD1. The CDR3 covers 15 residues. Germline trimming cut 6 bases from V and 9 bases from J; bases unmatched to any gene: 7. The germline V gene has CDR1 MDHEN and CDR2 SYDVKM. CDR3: CASRYGQGARSPLHF. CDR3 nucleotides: TGTGCCAGCAGGTACGGACAGGGGGCGCGTTCACCCCTCCACTTT.

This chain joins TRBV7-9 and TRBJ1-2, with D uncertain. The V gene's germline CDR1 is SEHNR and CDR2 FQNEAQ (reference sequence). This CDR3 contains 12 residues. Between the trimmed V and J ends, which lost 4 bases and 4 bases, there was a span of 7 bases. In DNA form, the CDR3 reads TGTGCCAGCAGCTCCGGGTCCTATGGCTACACCTTC. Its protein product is CASSSGSYGYTF.

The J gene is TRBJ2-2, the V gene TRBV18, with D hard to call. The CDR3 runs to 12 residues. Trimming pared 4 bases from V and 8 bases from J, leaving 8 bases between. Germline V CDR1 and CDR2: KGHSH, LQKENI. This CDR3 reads CASSLELGELFF. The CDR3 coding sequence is TGTGCCAGCTCACTTGAACTAGGGGAGCTGTTTTTT.

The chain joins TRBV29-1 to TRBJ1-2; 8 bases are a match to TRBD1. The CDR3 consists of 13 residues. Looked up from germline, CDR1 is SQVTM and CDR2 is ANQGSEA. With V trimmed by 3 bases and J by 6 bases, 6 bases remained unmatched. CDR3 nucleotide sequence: TGCAGCGTTGATGCCAGGGGGCATCATGGCTACACCTTC. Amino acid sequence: CSVDARGHHGYTF.

The DNA for the CDR3 is TGTGCCAGCAGTTTAGGGGGATACGGGAGGGCTCACGCCGGGGAGCTGTTTTTT. It encodes CASSLGGYGRAHAGELFF. The V gene is TRBV28, the J gene TRBJ2-2, with TRBD2 matching over 8 bases. The J segment lost 6 bases and the V segment lost 2 bases, leaving 14 bases of the junction unmatched. The germline V gene encodes CDR1 MDHEN and CDR2 SYDVKM. The CDR3 runs 18 residues.

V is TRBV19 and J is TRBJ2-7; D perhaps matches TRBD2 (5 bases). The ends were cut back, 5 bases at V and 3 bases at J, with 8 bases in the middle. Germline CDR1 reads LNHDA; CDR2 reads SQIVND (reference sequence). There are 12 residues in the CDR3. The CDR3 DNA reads TGTGCCAGTAGTCGGACTTTCTACGAGCAGTACTTC. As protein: CASSRTFYEQYF.